This T cell receptor beta chain derives from a study of blood T cell repertoires in COVID-19. Study-level background: Acute and convalescent COVID-19 specimens originated in the United States, Italy and Spain. The analysed material was cDNA or gDNA that came from T cells, B-cell-depleted T cells, or PBMCs.

The CDR3 has 16 amino acids. With V trimmed by 4 bases and J by 6 bases, 11 bases remained unmatched. Germline CDR1 and CDR2: LGHDT and YNNKEL (reference sequence). This clone has only a few counts. Produced via immunoSEQ multiplex PCR; TCRdb's table is partial and in-frame only. The top ten hold 1% to 1.2% of the sample, which has about 160,000 clones, approximately 84% seen once. Sequenced input: peripheral blood. The V gene is TRBV3-1 (or the pseudogene TRBV3-2), the J gene TRBJ1-4, with 7 bases that match TRBD1. This receptor was taken from a man aged 40-55 years with acute or convalescent COVID-19. The DNA of the CDR3 is TGTGCCAGCAGCCCCACGCCGACAGGGTCTTATGAAAAACTGTTTTTT. Its protein product is CASSPTPTGSYEKLFF.